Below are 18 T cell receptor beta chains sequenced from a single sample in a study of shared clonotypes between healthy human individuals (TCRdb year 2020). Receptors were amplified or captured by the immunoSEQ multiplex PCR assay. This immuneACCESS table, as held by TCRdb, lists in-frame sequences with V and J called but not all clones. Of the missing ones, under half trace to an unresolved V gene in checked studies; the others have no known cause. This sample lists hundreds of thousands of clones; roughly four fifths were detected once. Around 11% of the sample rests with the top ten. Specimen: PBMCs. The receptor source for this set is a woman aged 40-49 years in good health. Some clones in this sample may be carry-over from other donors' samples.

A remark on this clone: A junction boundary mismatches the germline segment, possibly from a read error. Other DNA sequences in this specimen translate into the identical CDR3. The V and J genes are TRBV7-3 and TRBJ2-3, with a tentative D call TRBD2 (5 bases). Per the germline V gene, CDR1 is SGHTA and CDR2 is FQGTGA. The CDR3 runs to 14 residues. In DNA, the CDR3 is TGTGCCAGCAGCGCAGCCTCTAGCACGGATACGCAGTATTTT. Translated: CASSAASSTDTQYF. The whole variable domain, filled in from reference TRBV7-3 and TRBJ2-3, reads GAGVSQTPSNKVTEKGKYVELRCDPISGHTALYWYRQSLGQGPEFLIYFQGTGAADDSGLPNDRFFAVRPEGSVSTLKIQRTERGDSAVYLCASSAASSTDTQYFGPGTRLTVL.

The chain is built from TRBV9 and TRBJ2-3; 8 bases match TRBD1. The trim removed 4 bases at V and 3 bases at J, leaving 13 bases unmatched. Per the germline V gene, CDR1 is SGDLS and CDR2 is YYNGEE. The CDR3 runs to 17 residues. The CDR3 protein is CASSRPTRDRWTDTQYF. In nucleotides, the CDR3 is TGTGCCAGCAGCCGTCCAACGCGGGACAGGTGGACAGATACGCAGTATTTT.

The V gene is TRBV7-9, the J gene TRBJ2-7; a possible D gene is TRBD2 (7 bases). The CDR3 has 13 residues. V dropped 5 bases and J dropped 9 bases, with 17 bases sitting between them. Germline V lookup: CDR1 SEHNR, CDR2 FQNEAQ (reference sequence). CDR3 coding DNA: TGTGCCAGCAGCCAGGGGAGGGAGGGCACGCAGTACTTC. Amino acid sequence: CASSQGREGTQYF.

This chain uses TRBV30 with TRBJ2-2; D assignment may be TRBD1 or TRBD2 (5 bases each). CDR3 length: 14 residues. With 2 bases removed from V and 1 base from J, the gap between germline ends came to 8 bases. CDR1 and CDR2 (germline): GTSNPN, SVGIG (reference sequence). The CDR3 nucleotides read TGTGCCTGGAGTTGGGGGATGAACACCGGGGAGCTGTTTTTT. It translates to CAWSWGMNTGELFF.

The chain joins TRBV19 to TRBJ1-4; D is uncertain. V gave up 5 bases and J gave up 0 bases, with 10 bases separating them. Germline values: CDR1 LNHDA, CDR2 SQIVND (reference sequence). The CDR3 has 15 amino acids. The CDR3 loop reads CASSPAGATNEKLFF. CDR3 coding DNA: TGTGCCAGTAGTCCGGCTGGGGCAACTAATGAAAAACTGTTTTTT.

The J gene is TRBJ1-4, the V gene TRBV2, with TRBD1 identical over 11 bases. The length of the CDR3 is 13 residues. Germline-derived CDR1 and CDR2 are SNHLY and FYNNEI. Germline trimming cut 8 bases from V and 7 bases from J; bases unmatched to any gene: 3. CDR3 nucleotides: TGTGCCAGCGGGGACAGGGGGGCTGAAAAACTGTTTTTT. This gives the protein CASGDRGAEKLFF.

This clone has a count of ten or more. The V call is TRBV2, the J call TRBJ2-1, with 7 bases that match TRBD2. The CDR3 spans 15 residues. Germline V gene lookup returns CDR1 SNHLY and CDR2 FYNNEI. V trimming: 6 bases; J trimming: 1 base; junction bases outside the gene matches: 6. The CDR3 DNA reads TGTGCCAGCAGACCTAGCGGAGCTTCCTACAATGAGCAGTTCTTC. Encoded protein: CASRPSGASYNEQFF.

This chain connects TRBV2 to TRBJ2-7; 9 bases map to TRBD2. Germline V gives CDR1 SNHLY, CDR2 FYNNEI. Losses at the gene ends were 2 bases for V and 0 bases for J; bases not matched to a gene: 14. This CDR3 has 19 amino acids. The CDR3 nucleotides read TGTGCCAGCAGTGAAACGAATCCGGCAGGACTAGCGACCTCCTACGAGCAGTACTTC. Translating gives CASSETNPAGLATSYEQYF.

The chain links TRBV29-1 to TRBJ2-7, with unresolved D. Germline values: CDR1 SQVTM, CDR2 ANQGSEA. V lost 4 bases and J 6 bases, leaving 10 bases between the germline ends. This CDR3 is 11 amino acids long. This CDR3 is CSVGFRSEQYF. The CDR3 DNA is TGCAGCGTTGGCTTTAGAAGCGAGCAGTACTTC.

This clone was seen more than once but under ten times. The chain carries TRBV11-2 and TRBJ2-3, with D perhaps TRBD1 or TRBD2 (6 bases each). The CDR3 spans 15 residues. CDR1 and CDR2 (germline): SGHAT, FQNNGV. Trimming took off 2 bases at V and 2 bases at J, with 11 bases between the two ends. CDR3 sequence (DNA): TGTGCCAGCAGCTTATCGGGGGCTTTCACAGATACGCAGTATTTT. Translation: CASSLSGAFTDTQYF.

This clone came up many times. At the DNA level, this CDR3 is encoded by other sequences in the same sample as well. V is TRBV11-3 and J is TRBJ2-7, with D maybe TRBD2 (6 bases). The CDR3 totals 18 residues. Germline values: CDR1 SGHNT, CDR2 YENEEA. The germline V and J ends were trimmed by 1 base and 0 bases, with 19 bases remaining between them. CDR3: CASSLGGGSGGSSYEQYF. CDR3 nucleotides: TGTGCCAGCAGCTTAGGAGGAGGGTCAGGAGGCAGCTCCTACGAGCAGTACTTC.

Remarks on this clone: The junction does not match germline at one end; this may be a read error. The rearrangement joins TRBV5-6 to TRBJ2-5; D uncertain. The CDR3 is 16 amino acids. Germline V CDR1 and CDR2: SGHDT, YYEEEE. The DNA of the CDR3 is TGTGCCGGCAGCCCGCGAGGTGGGCCTTCCGAAGAGACCCAGTACTTC. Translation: CAGSPRGGPSEETQYF. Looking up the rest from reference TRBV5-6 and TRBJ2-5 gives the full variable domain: DAGVTQSPTHLIKTRGQQVTLRCSPKSGHDTVSWYQQALGQGPQFIFQYYEEEERQRGNFPDRFSGHQFPNYSSELNVNALLLGDSALYLCAGSPRGGPSEETQYFGPGTRLLVL.

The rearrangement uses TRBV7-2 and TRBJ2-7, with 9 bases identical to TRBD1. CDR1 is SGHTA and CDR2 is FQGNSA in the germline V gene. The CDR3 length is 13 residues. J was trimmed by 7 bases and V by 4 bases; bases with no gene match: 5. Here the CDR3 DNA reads TGTGCCAGCAGCTCTAACAGGGGGCAGGAGCAGTACTTC. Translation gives CASSSNRGQEQYF. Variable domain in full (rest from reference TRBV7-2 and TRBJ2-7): GAGVSQSPSNKVTEKGKDVELRCDPISGHTALYWYRQSLGQGLEFLIYFQGNSAPDKSGLPSDRFSAERTGGSVSTLTIQRTQQEDSAVYLCASSSNRGQEQYFGPGTRLTVT.

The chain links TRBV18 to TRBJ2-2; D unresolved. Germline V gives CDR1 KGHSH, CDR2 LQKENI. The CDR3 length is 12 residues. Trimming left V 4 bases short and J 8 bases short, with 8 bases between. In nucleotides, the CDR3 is TGTGCCAGCTCACGGAACGAAGGGGAGCTGTTTTTT. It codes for CASSRNEGELFF.

This CDR3 reads CASSLAGSGNTIYF. CDR3 nucleotides: TGCGCCAGCAGCTTGGCCGGATCTGGAAACACCATATATTTT. This rearrangement joins TRBV5-1 to TRBJ1-3, with no clear D. Per the germline V gene, CDR1 is SGHRS and CDR2 is YFSETQ. The V end lost 0 bases, the J end lost 1 base, and 5 bases lay between the germline ends. This CDR3 is built from 14 residues.

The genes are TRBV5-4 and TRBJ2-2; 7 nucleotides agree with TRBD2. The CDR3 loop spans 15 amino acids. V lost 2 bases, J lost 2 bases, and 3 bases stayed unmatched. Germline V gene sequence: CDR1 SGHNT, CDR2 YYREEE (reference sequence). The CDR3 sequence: CASSLAGFNTGELFF. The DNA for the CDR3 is TGTGCCAGCAGCTTAGCGGGATTCAACACCGGGGAGCTGTTTTTT.

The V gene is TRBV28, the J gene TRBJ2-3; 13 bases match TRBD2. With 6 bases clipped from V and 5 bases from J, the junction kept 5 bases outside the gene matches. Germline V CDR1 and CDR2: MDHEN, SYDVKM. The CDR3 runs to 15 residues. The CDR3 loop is CASSTLAGGLDTQYF. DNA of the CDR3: TGTGCCAGCAGCACACTAGCGGGAGGGCTAGATACGCAGTATTTT.

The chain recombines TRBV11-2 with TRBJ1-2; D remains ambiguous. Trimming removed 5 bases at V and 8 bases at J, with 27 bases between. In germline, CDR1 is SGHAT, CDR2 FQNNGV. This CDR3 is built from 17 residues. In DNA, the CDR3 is TGTGCCAGCAGCCCTAAGGCGGCACAGCGCCCGCCTAAAGGCTACACCTTC. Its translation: CASSPKAAQRPPKGYTF. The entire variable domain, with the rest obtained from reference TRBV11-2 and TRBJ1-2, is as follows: EAGVAQSPRYKIIEKRQSVAFWCNPISGHATLYWYQQILGQGPKLLIQFQNNGVVDDSQLPKDRFSAERLKGVDSTLKIQPAKLEDSAVYLCASSPKAAQRPPKGYTFGSGTRLTVV.